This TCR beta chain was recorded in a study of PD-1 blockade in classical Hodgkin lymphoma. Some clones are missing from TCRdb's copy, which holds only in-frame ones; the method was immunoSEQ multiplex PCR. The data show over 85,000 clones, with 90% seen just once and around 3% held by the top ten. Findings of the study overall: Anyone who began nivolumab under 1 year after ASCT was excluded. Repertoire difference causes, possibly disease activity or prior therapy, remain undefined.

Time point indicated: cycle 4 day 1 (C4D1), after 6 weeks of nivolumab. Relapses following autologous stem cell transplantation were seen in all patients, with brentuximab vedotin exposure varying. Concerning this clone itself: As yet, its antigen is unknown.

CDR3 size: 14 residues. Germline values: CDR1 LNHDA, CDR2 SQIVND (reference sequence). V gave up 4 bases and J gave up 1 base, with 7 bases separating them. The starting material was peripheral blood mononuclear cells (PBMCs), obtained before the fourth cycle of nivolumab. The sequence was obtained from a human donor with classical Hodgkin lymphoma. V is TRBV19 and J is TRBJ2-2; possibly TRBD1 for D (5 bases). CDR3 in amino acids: CASSTQGNTGELFF. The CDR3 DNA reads TGTGCCAGTAGTACTCAGGGGAACACCGGGGAGCTGTTTTTT.